Shown below are 31 T cell receptor beta chains from a single sample sequenced in a study of shared clonotypes between healthy human individuals (dated by TCRdb to the early 2020s). Library preparation used the immunoSEQ multiplex PCR assay. Here the immuneACCESS table is served through TCRdb, limited to in-frame sequences with V and J called. Missing clones are a known gap in these copies; in checked studies unresolved V genes cover under half, and the rest lacks a known reason. A total of about 1,500,000 clones appear in this sample, roughly 97% of them only once. The top ten clonotypes cover about 1% of the sample. The material sequenced was naive CD4+ T cells sorted from blood. This specimen's cell subset or site label, interpreted: CD45RA+ positively selected. Receptors originate from a man aged 25 to 45 in good health.

DNA for the CDR3: TGTGCCAGCAGCATCGAGGCCCAAGAGACCCAGTACTTC. Translation: CASSIEAQETQYF. The gene calls are TRBV21-1 and TRBJ2-5; the table's D call of TRBD2 was not tested on the DNA. TRBV21-1 is assigned pseudogene status. This CDR3 region has 13 residues.

The rearrangement uses TRBV5-1 and TRBJ1-4, with TRBD1 identical over 8 bases. The CDR3 consists of 13 residues. Looked up from germline, CDR1 is SGHRS and CDR2 is YFSETQ. The ends lost 4 bases at V and 7 bases at J; junction bases unmatched: 3. The CDR3 DNA reads as TGCGCCAGCAGCCAAGGACAGGGTGAAAAACTGTTTTTT. Protein: CASSQGQGEKLFF.

This clone was detected only once. The chain is built from TRBV7-2 and TRBJ2-7; 9 positions match TRBD2. The germline V gene encodes CDR1 SGHTA and CDR2 FQGNSA. Trimming removed 4 bases from V and 2 bases from J; junction bases left unmatched: 3. The CDR3 runs to 14 residues. The CDR3 DNA sequence: TGTGCCAGCAGCTCTGTAGCGGGAGCCTACGAGCAGTACTTC. It encodes CASSSVAGAYEQYF.

V and J are TRBV19 and TRBJ2-1, with D unclear. Trimming left V 5 bases short and J 0 bases short, with 17 bases between. Germline CDR1 is LNHDA and CDR2 is SQIVND (reference sequence). The CDR3 is made up of 17 amino acids. The CDR3 here is CASSSPTGLISYNEQFF. CDR3 coding DNA: TGTGCCAGTAGTTCACCGACTGGTTTAATCTCCTACAATGAGCAGTTCTTC.

This clone was detected once. The chain carries TRBV4-3 and TRBJ2-1, with a tentative D call TRBD2 (5 bases). Germline CDR1 is LGHNA and CDR2 is YSLEER. This CDR3 has 14 amino acids. The V and J ends lost 0 bases and 8 bases respectively, with 11 bases between them. Here the CDR3 reads CASSQDEGLYEQFF. The CDR3 DNA reads as TGCGCCAGCAGCCAAGATGAGGGCCTTTATGAGCAGTTCTTC.

This chain's CDR3 is CASSPRDRVYEQYF. The CDR3 nucleotides read TGTGCCAGCAGTCCCCGGGACAGGGTCTACGAGCAGTACTTC. The V gene is TRBV28, the J gene TRBJ2-7; 9 bases are a match to TRBD1. Trimming cost V 5 bases and J 3 bases; bases outside gene matches: 5. Germline V CDR1 and CDR2: MDHEN, SYDVKM. The CDR3 spans 14 residues.

This clone was seen once. This chain links TRBV9 with TRBJ2-3; TRBD1 matches at 7 bases. This CDR3 contains 17 residues. Germline V gene sequence: CDR1 SGDLS, CDR2 YYNGEE. V lost 3 bases to trimming and J lost 2 bases; unmatched junction nucleotides: 12. The CDR3 region is CASSAQQGPPATDTQYF. CDR3 nucleotide sequence: TGTGCCAGCAGCGCACAACAGGGGCCCCCGGCCACAGATACGCAGTATTTT.

J is TRBJ2-7 and V is TRBV14; unclear D gene. Trimming took 5 bases from V and 9 from J, leaving 17 bases between them. Germline V lookup: CDR1 SGHDN, CDR2 FVKESK. This CDR3 spans 13 amino acids. The CDR3 spells CASSSSQARAQYF. CDR3 nucleotides: TGTGCCAGCAGCTCCAGCCAGGCTCGCGCGCAGTACTTC.

Details on this clone: Additional DNA sequences in this sample encode the identical CDR3. This sequence joins TRBV9 and TRBJ2-3; D gene ambiguous. This CDR3 is 15 amino acids long. Germline CDR1 reads SGDLS; CDR2 reads YYNGEE. Trimming cost V 0 bases and J 0 bases, with 8 bases left between them. CDR3 in amino acids: CASSVVGSSTDTQYF. The CDR3 DNA is TGTGCCAGCAGCGTAGTCGGCTCCAGCACAGATACGCAGTATTTT.

The DNA for the CDR3 is TGTGCCAGCAGCTTATCGGGAGCGGCGGATGAGCAGTTCTTC. This codes for CASSLSGAADEQFF. The gene calls are TRBV7-2 and TRBJ2-1, with a possible D match to TRBD2 (6 bases). The CDR3 is made up of 14 amino acids. CDR1 SGHTA and CDR2 FQGNSA come from the germline V gene. Trimming pared 2 bases from V and 8 bases from J, leaving 13 bases between.

J is TRBJ2-3 and V is TRBV9; D is ambiguous. V lost 7 bases and J lost 1, with 10 bases in between. The V gene's germline CDR1 is SGDLS and CDR2 YYNGEE. This CDR3 comprises 13 residues. The CDR3 sequence: CASAFARTDTQYF. CDR3 sequence (DNA): TGTGCCAGCGCCTTCGCCCGCACAGATACGCAGTATTTT. Full variable domain (remainder filled in from reference TRBV9 and TRBJ2-3): DSGVTQTPKHLITATGQRVTLRCSPRSGDLSVYWYQQSLDQGLQFLIQYYNGEERAKGNILERFSAQQFPDLHSELNLSSLELGDSALYFCASAFARTDTQYFGPGTRLTVL.

In DNA, the CDR3 is TGTGCCAGCTCACCACTTCCGGGACAGGGGGCGCAGGAGCAGTTCTTC. It encodes CASSPLPGQGAQEQFF. This chain joins TRBV18 and TRBJ2-1; 12 nucleotides line up with TRBD1. The germline gives CDR1 KGHSH, CDR2 LQKENI. V lost 1 base and J lost 10; bases outside the gene matches: 8. This CDR3 has 16 residues.

The chain carries TRBV5-1 and TRBJ2-3, with TRBD2 matching over 10 bases. After removal of 0 bases from V and 7 bases from J, the junction contained 5 bases not matched to a gene. This CDR3 is built from 15 residues. Germline CDR1 is SGHRS and CDR2 is YFSETQ. CDR3 in amino acids: CASSLDGTSAYTQYF. CDR3 DNA sequence: TGCGCCAGCAGCTTGGATGGGACTAGCGCGTATACGCAGTATTTT.

With respect to this clone: The same CDR3 arises from other DNA sequences in this sample as well. The chain combines TRBV7-2 with TRBJ2-7; 9 nucleotides agree with TRBD1. The germline V gene encodes CDR1 SGHTA and CDR2 FQGNSA. CDR3 length equals 14 residues. V lost 2 bases to trimming and J lost 3 bases; unmatched junction nucleotides: 2. This CDR3 is CASSLRDRVYEQYF. In nucleotides, the CDR3 is TGTGCCAGCAGCTTACGGGACAGGGTCTACGAGCAGTACTTC.

This sequence joins TRBV12-5 and TRBJ2-3; TRBD1 or TRBD2 may be the D gene (6 bases each). Germline lookup yields CDR1 LGHNT and CDR2 FRNRAP. V lost 1 base, J lost 10 bases, and 9 bases lay in between. This CDR3 spans 12 amino acids. The CDR3 nucleotides read TGTGCTAGTGGTTTGGACAGGGAGGCGCAGTATTTT. Its protein product is CASGLDREAQYF.

The chain couples TRBV28 to TRBJ1-2, with 7 nucleotides matching TRBD1. After removal of 3 bases from V and 5 bases from J, the junction contained 9 bases not matched to a gene. Germline loops: CDR1 MDHEN, CDR2 SYDVKM. CDR3 length: 15 residues. CDR3 sequence (DNA): TGTGCCAGCAGTTTTGAAGGGGGCAGAAGGTATGGCTACACCTTC. This codes for CASSFEGGRRYGYTF.

The DNA of the CDR3 is TGTGCCAGCAGCTTAGGGCAGGGACCCTCCTACGAGCAGTACTTC. The encoded protein is CASSLGQGPSYEQYF. The chain links TRBV11-3 to TRBJ2-7; D tentatively fits TRBD1 or TRBD2 (5 bases each). Germline V CDR1 and CDR2: SGHNT, YENEEA. The CDR3 loop spans 15 amino acids. V lost 1 base to trimming and J lost 0 bases, with 10 bases between them.

The table lists this clone with a count of one. Here the CDR3 DNA reads TGTGCCAGCAGCTTCTCGTGGGGGAGCTCCTACAATGAGCAGTTCTTC. Translation gives CASSFSWGSSYNEQFF. The V gene is TRBV11-2, the J gene TRBJ2-1; D might be TRBD1 or TRBD2, each matching 5 bases. V was trimmed by 3 bases and J by 0 bases, leaving 12 bases between them. Looked up from germline, CDR1 is SGHAT and CDR2 is FQNNGV. This CDR3 has 16 amino acids. Filled out from reference TRBV11-2 and TRBJ2-1, the complete variable domain reads EAGVAQSPRYKIIEKRQSVAFWCNPISGHATLYWYQQILGQGPKLLIQFQNNGVVDDSQLPKDRFSAERLKGVDSTLKIQPAKLEDSAVYLCASSFSWGSSYNEQFFGPGTRLTVL.

This sequence joins TRBV15 and TRBJ1-1; D unclear. The V end lost 0 bases, the J end lost 11 bases, and 19 bases lay between the germline ends. This CDR3 spans 15 amino acids. CDR1 is LNHNV, CDR2 YYDKDF, per germline (reference sequence). The DNA of the CDR3 is TGTGCCACCAGCAGAGATTACAATGGGGAGGTAAGCGCTTTCTTT. It yields the protein CATSRDYNGEVSAFF.

The rearrangement links TRBV6-1 to TRBJ2-6, with a possible D match to TRBD1 (6 bases). V lost 6 bases and J 0 bases, leaving 15 bases between the germline ends. Germline lookup yields CDR1 MNHNS and CDR2 SASEGT. The CDR3 contains 17 residues. The CDR3 DNA sequence: TGTGCCAGCAGGGAAAAAGAAGGGGGCTCTGGGGCCAACGTCCTGACTTTC. Translated: CASREKEGGSGANVLTF.

The rearrangement joins TRBV5-7 to TRBJ1-5; possibly TRBD1 for D (6 bases). TRBV5-7 is classed as an ORF, of uncertain function. Trimming took 0 bases from V and 2 from J, leaving 21 bases between them. CDR3 size: 19 residues. The DNA of the CDR3 is TGTGCCAGCAGCTTGGTAGAAGCCACCCTCAGGGGCGGCAATCAGCCCCAGCATTTT. This encodes CASSLVEATLRGGNQPQHF.

This rearrangement joins TRBV19 to TRBJ2-2, with D possibly TRBD1 on 5 matching bases. Germline assignment: CDR1 LNHDA and CDR2 SQIVND (reference sequence). Between the trimmed V and J ends, which lost 4 bases and 4 bases, there was a span of 13 bases. The CDR3 runs 15 residues. CDR3 amino acids: CASSRGLFGTGELFF. In DNA form, the CDR3 reads TGTGCCAGTAGTAGGGGCCTATTTGGCACCGGGGAGCTGTTTTTT.

The V and J genes are TRBV19 and TRBJ1-2; 8 bases match TRBD1. Germline trimming cut 7 bases from V and 8 bases from J; bases unmatched to any gene: 3. The CDR3 runs to 11 residues. Germline values: CDR1 LNHDA, CDR2 SQIVND (reference sequence). CDR3 residues: CASTRGRGYTF. CDR3 DNA sequence: TGTGCCAGTACCAGGGGGCGCGGCTACACCTTC. The whole variable domain, remainder taken from reference TRBV19 and TRBJ1-2, is DGGITQSPKYLFRKEGQNVTLSCEQNLNHDAMYWYRQDPGQGLRLIYYSQIVNDFQKGDIAEGYSVSREKKESFPLTVTSAQKNPTAFYLCASTRGRGYTFGSGTRLTVV.

The chain recombines TRBV4-1 with TRBJ2-5; D uncertain. The CDR3 has 14 residues. From germline, CDR1 is MGHRA and CDR2 YSYEKL. V was shortened by 2 bases and J by 5 bases, with 12 bases between the two germline ends. The DNA of the CDR3 is TGCGCCAGCAGCCAATTGCCCAGCATCGAGACCCAGTACTTC. Translation: CASSQLPSIETQYF.

This chain links TRBV5-1 with TRBJ2-7; unclear D gene. The CDR3 covers 16 residues. Trimming removed 0 bases at V and 2 bases at J, with 15 bases between. Germline assignment: CDR1 SGHRS and CDR2 YFSETQ. The DNA for the CDR3 is TGCGCCAGCAGCTTGGCGGTAGGGCTAAGTCCCTACGAGCAGTACTTC. Translation: CASSLAVGLSPYEQYF. Together with reference TRBV5-1 and TRBJ2-7, the CDR3 gives the full variable domain: KAGVTQTPRYLIKTRGQQVTLSCSPISGHRSVSWYQQTPGQGLQFLFEYFSETQRNKGNFPGRFSGRQFSNSRSEMNVSTLELGDSALYLCASSLAVGLSPYEQYFGPGTRLTVT.

The V and J genes are TRBV25-1 and TRBJ1-2, with a weak D call TRBD1 (5 bases). The CDR3 extends over 12 amino acids. V was pared by 5 bases and J by 7 bases, with 11 bases between. Germline values: CDR1 MGHDK, CDR2 SYGVNS. This chain's CDR3 is CASSHQGSGYTF. The CDR3 region has the DNA TGTGCCAGCAGTCACCAGGGCAGTGGCTACACCTTC.

DNA for the CDR3: TGCGCCAGCAGCCGCCTCCCGTCCTACAATGAGCAGTTCTTC. This codes for CASSRLPSYNEQFF. This sequence joins TRBV4-1 and TRBJ2-1; D ambiguous. Germline V gives CDR1 MGHRA, CDR2 YSYEKL. This CDR3 is 14 amino acids long. The ends were cut back, 4 bases at V and 1 base at J, with 8 bases in the middle.

V is TRBV5-1 and J is TRBJ1-1; possibly TRBD1 for D (5 bases). V lost 1 base, J lost 5 bases, and 12 bases lay in between. The CDR3 spans 14 residues. CDR1 and CDR2 from the germline V gene are SGHRS and YFSETQ. This CDR3 is CASSLWQGGTEAFF. The CDR3 DNA reads as TGCGCCAGCAGCTTGTGGCAGGGAGGTACTGAAGCTTTCTTT.

The chain employs TRBV5-5 and TRBJ1-4; D perhaps matches TRBD1 (5 bases). With 4 bases removed from V and 5 bases from J, the gap between germline ends came to 15 bases. CDR1 is SGHKS and CDR2 is YYEKEE in the germline V gene (reference sequence). The CDR3 contains 15 residues. The CDR3 loop reads CASSSRRDENEKLFF. The CDR3 nucleotides are TGTGCCAGCAGCAGCCGACGGGACGAAAATGAAAAACTGTTTTTT.

This clone was recorded only once. The chain combines TRBV4-1 with TRBJ2-3; 8 bases map to TRBD2. V gave up 4 bases and J gave up 4 bases; unmatched junction bases: 13. CDR1 and CDR2 (germline): MGHRA, YSYEKL. This CDR3 is 17 amino acids long. CDR3 bases: TGCGCCAGCAGCCCCGCCCCGACTAGCGAGTCCCCAGATACGCAGTATTTT. It is translated as CASSPAPTSESPDTQYF.

The rearrangement joins TRBV19 to TRBJ2-4, with D perhaps TRBD1 (5 bases). V shed 1 base and J shed 4 bases, with 8 bases lying between them. Per the germline V gene, CDR1 is LNHDA and CDR2 is SQIVND (reference sequence). The CDR3 is 14 amino acids. The CDR3 protein is CASSIGGQKNIQYF. The CDR3 DNA reads as TGTGCCAGTAGTATAGGCGGACAAAAAAACATTCAGTACTTC.